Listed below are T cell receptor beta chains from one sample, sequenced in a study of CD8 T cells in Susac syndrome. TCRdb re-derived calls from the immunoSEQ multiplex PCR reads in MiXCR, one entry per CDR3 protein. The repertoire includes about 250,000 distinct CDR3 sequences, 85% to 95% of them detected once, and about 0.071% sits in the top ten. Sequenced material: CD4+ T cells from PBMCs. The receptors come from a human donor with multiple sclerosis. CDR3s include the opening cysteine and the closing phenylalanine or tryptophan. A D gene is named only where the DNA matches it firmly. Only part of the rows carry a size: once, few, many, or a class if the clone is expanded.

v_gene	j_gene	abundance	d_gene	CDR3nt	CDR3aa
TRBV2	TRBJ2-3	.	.	TGTGCCAGCACCCCTATCTCGAGCACAGATACGCAGTATTTT	CASTPISSTDTQYF
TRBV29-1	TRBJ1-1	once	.	TGCAGCGTTGAGGTTACCGGGACCGACTGGTATTGGACTGAAGCTTTCTTT	CSVEVTGTDWYWTEAFF
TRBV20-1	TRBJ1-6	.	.	TGCAGTGCTAGTCCCAGGGGTAGTTCACCCCTCCACTTT	CSASPRGSSPLHF
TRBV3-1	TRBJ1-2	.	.	TGTGCCAGCAGCCAAGCCGCGGGGGGCGCCGACTATGGCTACACCTTC	CASSQAAGGADYGYTF
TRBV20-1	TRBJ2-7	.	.	TGCAGTGCTAGACAGGGGATATACGAGCAGTACTTC	CSARQGIYEQYF
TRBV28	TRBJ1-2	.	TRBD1	TGTGCCAGCAGGGACAGGGGGACCCATGGCTACACCTTC	CASRDRGTHGYTF
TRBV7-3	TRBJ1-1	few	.	TGTGCCAGCAGCTTAAGGACGGACACTGAAGCTTTCTTT	CASSLRTDTEAFF
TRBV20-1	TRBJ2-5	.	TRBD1	TGCAGTGCCGAGACAGGGGTAGAGACCCAGTACTTC	CSAETGVETQYF
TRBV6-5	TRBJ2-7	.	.	TGTGCCAGCCGCAGGGCCCACGAGCAGTACTTC	CASRRAHEQYF
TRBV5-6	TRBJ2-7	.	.	TGTGCCAGCAGCTTGGAAGGTTGGGGGTACAACGAGCAGTACTTC	CASSLEGWGYNEQYF
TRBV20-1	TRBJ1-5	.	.	TGCAGTGCTAACACGGACACTCATCAGCCCCAGCATTTT	CSANTDTHQPQHF
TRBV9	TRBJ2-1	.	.	TGTGCCAGCAGCGTAGACCCCGGGCTCTCCTACAATGAGCAGTTCTTC	CASSVDPGLSYNEQFF
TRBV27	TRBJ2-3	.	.	TGTGCCAGCAGCCAATACAAAATCCTCACAGATACGCAGTATTTT	CASSQYKILTDTQYF
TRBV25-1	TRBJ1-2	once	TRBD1	TGTGCCAGCAGGATTGACAGGGGCTATGGCTACACCTTC	CASRIDRGYGYTF
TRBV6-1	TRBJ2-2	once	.	TGTGCCAGCCTGGGGACCGGTGACACCGGGGAGCTGTTTTTT	CASLGTGDTGELFF
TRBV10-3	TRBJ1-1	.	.	TGTGCCAGCAGTCAAAACAGGGCCGGCACTGAAGCTTTCTTT	CASSQNRAGTEAFF
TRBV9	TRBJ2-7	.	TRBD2	TGTGCCAGCAGCGTGGGAGGGTTGGTCTACGAGCAGTACTTC	CASSVGGLVYEQYF
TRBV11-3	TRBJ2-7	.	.	TGTGCCAGCAGCTTAGAACAGTACTACGAGCAGTACTTC	CASSLEQYYEQYF
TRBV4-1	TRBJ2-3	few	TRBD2	TGCGCCAGCAGCCTCCTGGGAGGGCGAGATACGCAGTATTTT	CASSLLGGRDTQYF
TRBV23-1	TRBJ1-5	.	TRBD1	TGCGCCAGCAGTCAATCGAAAGACAGGGGGGATCAGCCCCAGCATTTT	CASSQSKDRGDQPQHF
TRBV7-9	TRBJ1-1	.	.	TGTGCCAGCAGCCTAGAAACAGATCGGCAGGCTTTCTTT	CASSLETDRQAFF
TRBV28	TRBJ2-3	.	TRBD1	TGTGCCAGCGTACCCGGGACAGGGAGTGTGGCAGATACGCAGTATTTT	CASVPGTGSVADTQYF